This T cell receptor (beta chain) was found in a study of CD8+CD57+ T cells in acquired aplastic anemia. Turning to the study itself: The mean DNA yield obtained from sorted CD4+ and CD8+ cells came to approximately 3 ug.

The study profiled TCR beta VDJ and CDR3 using genomic DNA as template. A single record per CDR3 protein comes from TCRdb applying MiXCR to the reads. In the table there are about 150,000 distinct CDR3 sequences, less than 60% of which are singletons. Unmatched junction bases numbered 7, after V lost 2 bases and J lost 4 bases. Germline values: CDR1 MNHNS, CDR2 SASEGT. CDR3 length: 16 residues. Patients chosen for sequencing had shown CD8+CD57+ cell expansion by flow cytometry. Severe acquired aplastic anemia was present in every patient. This receptor was obtained from a human donor with aplastic anemia. The chain is built from TRBV6-1 and TRBJ2-7, with 11 bases that match TRBD1. Material: sorted CD4+, CD8+, or CD8+CD57+ T cells (not recorded which) from PBMCs. The CDR3 bases are TGTGCCAGCAGTGAAAAGGCCGGGACAGGGGGGTACGAGCAGTACTTC. It yields the protein CASSEKAGTGGYEQYF.